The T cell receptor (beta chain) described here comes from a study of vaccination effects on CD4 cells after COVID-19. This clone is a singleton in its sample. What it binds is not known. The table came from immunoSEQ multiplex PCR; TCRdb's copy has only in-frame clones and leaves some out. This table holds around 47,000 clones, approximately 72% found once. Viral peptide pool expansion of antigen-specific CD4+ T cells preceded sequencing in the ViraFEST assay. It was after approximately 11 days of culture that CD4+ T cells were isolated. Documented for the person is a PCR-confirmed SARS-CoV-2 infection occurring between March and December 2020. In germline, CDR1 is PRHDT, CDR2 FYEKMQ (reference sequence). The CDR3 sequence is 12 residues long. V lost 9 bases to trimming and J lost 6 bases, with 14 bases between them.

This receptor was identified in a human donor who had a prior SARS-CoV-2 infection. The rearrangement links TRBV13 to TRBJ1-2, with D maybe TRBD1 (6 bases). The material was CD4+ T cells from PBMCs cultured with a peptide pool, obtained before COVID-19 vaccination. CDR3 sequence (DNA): TGTGCCAGTTCCAGGGGTGGCGATGGCTACACCTTC. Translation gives CASSRGGDGYTF.